The following is a TCR beta chain sequence with its context. The V gene's germline CDR1 is LNHDA and CDR2 SQIVND (reference sequence). V was pared by 2 bases and J by 3 bases, with 7 bases between. CDR3 length: 13 amino acids. The sample is drawn from a study of blood T cell repertoires in COVID-19. Libraries were prepared by immunoSEQ multiplex PCR; TCRdb keeps only in-frame clonotypes and omits some of them. This table has 150,000 to 200,000 clones, 70% to 90% appearing once. The sequencing sample was made of peripheral blood. This clonotype was sampled from a man in his forties with active or convalescent COVID-19. This chain links TRBV19 with TRBJ1-1; D unresolved. For the CDR3, the DNA is TGTGCCAGTAGTATATCTAGAGACACTGAAGCTTTCTTT. It codes for CASSISRDTEAFF.